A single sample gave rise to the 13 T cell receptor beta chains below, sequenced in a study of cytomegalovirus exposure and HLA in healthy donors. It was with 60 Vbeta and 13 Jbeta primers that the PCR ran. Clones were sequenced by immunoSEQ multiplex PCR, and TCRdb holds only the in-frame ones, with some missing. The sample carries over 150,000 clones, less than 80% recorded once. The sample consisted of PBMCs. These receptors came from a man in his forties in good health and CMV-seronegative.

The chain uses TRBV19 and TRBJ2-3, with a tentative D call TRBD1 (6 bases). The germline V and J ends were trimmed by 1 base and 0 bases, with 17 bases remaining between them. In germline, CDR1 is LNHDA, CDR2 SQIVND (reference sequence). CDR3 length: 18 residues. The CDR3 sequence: CASSIGTVGGSSTDTQYF. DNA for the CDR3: TGTGCCAGTAGTATAGGGACAGTAGGGGGATCTAGCACAGATACGCAGTATTTT.

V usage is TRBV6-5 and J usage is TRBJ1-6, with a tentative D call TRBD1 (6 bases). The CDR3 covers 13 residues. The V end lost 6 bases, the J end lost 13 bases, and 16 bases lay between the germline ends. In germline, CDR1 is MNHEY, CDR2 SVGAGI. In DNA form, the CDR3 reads TGTGCCAGCAGCCTAGGGACACCTCTCCCCCTCCACTTT. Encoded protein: CASSLGTPLPLHF.

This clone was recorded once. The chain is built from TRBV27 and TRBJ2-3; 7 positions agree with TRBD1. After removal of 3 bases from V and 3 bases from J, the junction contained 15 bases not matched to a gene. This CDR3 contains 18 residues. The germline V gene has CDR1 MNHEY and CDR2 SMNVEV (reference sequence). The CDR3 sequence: CASSLNPARQGSTDTQYF. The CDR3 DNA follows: TGTGCCAGCAGTTTGAACCCCGCCCGACAGGGTTCGACAGATACGCAGTATTTT.

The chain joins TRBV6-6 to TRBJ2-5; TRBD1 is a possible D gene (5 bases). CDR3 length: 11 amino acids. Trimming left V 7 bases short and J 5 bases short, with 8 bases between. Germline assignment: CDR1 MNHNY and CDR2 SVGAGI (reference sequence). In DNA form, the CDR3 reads TGTGCCAGCAAAGGGGTCGAGACCCAGTACTTC. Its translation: CASKGVETQYF.

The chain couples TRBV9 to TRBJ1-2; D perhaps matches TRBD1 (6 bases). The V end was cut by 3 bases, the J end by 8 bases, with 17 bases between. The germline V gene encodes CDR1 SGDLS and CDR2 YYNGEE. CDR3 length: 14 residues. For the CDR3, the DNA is TGTGCCAGCAGCGCCCTCCCTGGGGGCGGCGGCTACACCTTC. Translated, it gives CASSALPGGGGYTF.

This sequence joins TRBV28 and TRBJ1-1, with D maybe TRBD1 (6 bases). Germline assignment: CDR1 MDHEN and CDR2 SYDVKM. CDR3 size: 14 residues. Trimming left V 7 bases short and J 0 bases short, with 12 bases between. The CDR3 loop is CASNPGQLNTEAFF. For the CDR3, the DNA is TGTGCCAGCAACCCGGGACAACTGAACACTGAAGCTTTCTTT.

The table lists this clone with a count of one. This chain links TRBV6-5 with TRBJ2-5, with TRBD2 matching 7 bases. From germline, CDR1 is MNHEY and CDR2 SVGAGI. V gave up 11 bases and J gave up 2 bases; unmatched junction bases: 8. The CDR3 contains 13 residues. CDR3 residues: CAVKRDLQETQYF. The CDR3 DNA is TGTGCCGTAAAGCGGGACTTACAAGAGACCCAGTACTTC.

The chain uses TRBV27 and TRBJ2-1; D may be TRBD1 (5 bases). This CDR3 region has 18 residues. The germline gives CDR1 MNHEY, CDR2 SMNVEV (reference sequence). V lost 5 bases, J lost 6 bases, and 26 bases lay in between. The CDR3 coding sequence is TGTGCCAGCAGTCCTACCTGGGGCGACGGACCCAAGGCCAATGAGCAGTTCTTC. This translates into CASSPTWGDGPKANEQFF.

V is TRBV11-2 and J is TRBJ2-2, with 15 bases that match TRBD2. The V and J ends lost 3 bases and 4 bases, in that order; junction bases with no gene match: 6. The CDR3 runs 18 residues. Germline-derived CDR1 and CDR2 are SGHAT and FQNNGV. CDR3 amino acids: CASSFGLAGGRTTGELFF. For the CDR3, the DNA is TGTGCCAGCAGCTTCGGACTAGCGGGGGGGCGAACCACCGGGGAGCTGTTTTTT.

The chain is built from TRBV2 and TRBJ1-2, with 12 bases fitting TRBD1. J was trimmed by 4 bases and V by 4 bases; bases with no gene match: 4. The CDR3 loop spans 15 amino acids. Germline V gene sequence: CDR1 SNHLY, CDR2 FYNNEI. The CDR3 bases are TGTGCCAGCAGTGGAGGGACAGGGGGCCTCTATGGCTACACCTTC. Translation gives CASSGGTGGLYGYTF. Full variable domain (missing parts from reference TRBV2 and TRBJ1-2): EPEVTQTPSHQVTQMGQEVILRCVPISNHLYFYWYRQILGQKVEFLVSFYNNEISEKSEIFDDQFSVERPDGSNFTLKIRSTKLEDSAMYFCASSGGTGGLYGYTFGSGTRLTVV.

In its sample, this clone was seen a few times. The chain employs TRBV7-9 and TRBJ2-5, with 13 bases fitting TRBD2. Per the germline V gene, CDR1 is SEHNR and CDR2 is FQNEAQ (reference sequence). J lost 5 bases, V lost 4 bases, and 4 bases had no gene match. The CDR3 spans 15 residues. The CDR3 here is CASSSTSGGLETQYF. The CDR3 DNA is TGTGCCAGCAGCTCGACTAGCGGGGGGCTGGAGACCCAGTACTTC.

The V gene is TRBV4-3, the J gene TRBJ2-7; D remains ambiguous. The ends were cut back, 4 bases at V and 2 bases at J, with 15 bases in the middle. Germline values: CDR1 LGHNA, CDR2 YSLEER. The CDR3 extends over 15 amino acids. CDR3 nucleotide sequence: TGCGCCAGCAGCCCTACTGTATCCTCGCCCTACGAGCAGTACTTC. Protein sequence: CASSPTVSSPYEQYF.

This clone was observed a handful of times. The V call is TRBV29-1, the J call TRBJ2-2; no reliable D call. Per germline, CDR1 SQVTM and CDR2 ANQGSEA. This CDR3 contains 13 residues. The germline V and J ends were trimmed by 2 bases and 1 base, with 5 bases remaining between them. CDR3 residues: CSVENGNTGELFF. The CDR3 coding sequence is TGCAGCGTTGAAAACGGGAACACCGGGGAGCTGTTTTTT.